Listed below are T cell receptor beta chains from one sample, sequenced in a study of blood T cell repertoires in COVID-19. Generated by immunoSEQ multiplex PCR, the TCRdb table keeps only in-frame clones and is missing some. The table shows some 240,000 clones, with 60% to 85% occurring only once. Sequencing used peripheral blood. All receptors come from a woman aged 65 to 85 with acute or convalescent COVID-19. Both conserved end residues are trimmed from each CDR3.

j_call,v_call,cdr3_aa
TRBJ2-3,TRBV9,ASSTGQGAGDTQY
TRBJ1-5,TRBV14,ASSQDHNQPQH
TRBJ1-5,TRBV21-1,ASSKASGTGGFNQPQH
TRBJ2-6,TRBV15,ATSRGAGDSGANVLT
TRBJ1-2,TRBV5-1,ASSPEQGSGYT
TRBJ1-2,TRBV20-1,SASFAGDYGYT
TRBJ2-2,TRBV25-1,ASSRQGAGTGELF
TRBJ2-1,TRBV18,ASSPGVVGGKYCF
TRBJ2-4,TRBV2,ASSSDFLAKNIQY
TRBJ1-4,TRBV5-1,ASPGQLNEKLF
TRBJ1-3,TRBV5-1,ASSLGAGTGRITIY
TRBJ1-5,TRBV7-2,ASSKEGGQPQH
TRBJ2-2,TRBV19,ASSPHWTVSTGELF
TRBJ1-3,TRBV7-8,ASSLAAISGNTIY
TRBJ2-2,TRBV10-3,AIRSGGYGTGELF
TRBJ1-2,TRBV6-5,ASSYPTQQGTGYT
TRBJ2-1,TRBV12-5,ASALRGASSYNEQF
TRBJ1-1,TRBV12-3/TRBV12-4,ASSFMGGTEAF
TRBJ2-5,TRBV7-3,ASGNGGTETQY
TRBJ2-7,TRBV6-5,ASTQGLTGTYEQY
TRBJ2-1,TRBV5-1,ASSTWEGRNEQF
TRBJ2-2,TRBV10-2,ASSESRAGELF
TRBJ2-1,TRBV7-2,ASSLGWSGGNNEQF
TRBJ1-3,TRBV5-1,ASSASGTPSGNTIY
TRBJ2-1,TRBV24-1,ATSDNSGGNNEQF
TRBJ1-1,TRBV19,ASSIDPTGNTEAF
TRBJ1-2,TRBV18,ASSSTGEFGYT
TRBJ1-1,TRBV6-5,ASSWDRDKQTEAF
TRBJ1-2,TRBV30,AWSRQGSGGYT
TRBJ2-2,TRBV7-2,ASSFGTNPYTGELF
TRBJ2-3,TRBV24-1,ATSDPTGADTDTQY
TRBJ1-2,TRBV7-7,ASSWTPQGKGYGYT
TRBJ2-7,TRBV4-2,ASSLSYEQY
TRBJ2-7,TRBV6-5,ASSSSGGSYEQY
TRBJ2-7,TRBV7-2,ASFLGGAGAYEQY
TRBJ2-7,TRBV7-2,ASSLVPTSGGYEQY
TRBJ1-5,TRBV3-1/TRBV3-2,ASSQGPNQPQH
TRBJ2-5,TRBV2,ASSDVARETQY
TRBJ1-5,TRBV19,ASSIGGGYSNQPQH
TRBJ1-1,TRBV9,ASGQGQTEAF
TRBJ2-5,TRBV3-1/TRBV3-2,ASSHRGGQETQY
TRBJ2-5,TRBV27,ASSKPGTEQETQY
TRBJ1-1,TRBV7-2,ASSRDRNTEAF
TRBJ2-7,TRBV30,AWSVPRSGGAGEQY
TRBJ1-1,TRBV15,ATSVRLTNTEAF
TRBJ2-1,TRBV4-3,ASSQDLTEQF
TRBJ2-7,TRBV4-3,ASSSPGQGIYEQY
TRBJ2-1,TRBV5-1,ASSFRTSGGADEQF
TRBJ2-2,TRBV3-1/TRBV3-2,ASSQDGRAGELF
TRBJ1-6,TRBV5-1,ASTLWGEEDSPLH